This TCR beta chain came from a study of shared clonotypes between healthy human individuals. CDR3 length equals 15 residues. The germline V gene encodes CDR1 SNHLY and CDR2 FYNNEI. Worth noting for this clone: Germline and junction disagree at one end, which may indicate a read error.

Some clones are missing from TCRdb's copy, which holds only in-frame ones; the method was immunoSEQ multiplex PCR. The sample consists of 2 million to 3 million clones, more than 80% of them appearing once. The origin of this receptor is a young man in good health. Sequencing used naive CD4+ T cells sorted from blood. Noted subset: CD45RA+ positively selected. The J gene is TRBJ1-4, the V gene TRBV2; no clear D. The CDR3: CASREDSPTNEKLFF. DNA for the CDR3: TGTGCCAGCAGGGAAGACTCCCCAACTAATGAAAAACTGTTTTTT.